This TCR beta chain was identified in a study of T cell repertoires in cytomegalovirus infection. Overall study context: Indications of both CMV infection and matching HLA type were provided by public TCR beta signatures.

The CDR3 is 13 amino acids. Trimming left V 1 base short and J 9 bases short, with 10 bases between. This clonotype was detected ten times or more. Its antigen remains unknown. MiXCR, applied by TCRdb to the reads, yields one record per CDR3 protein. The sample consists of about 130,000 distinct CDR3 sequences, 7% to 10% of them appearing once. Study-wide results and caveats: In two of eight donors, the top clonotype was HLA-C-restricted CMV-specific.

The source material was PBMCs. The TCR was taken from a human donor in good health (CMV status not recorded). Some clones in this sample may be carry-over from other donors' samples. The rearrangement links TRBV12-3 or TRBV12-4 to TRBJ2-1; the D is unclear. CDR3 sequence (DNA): TGTGCCAGCAGTTTAGTGTTAGAAGGTGAGCAGTTCTTC. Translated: CASSLVLEGEQFF.